This is a list of T cell receptor beta chains from one sample in a study of CD8+CD57+ T cells in acquired aplastic anemia. TCRdb itself ran the reads through MiXCR, one entry per CDR3 protein. The sample includes under 250,000 distinct CDR3 sequences, roughly 60% seen only once; the top ten take under 60%. The sample consisted of sorted CD4+, CD8+, or CD8+CD57+ T cells (not recorded which) from PBMCs. Every receptor here comes from a human donor with aplastic anemia. CDR3s include the opening cysteine and the closing phenylalanine or tryptophan. D genes are given only for firm matches. Only some rows state a clone size, as once, few, many or a class for expanded clones.

TRBJ2-1 TRBD2 TRBV5-5 - CASSPKLAGSYNEQFF TGCGCCAGCAGCCCTAAACTAGCGGGCTCCTACAATGAGCAGTTCTTC
TRBJ2-2 - TRBV12-3/TRBV12-4 - CASRRGAGELFF TGTGCCAGTCGGAGGGGGGCGGGAGAGCTGTTTTTT
TRBJ1-2 TRBD1 TRBV12-3/TRBV12-4 - CASSTTGGAYGYTF TGTGCCAGCAGTACAACAGGGGGGGCCTATGGCTACACCTTC
TRBJ1-4 TRBD1 TRBV7-2 - CVSSLGGQGRTNEKLFF TGTGTCAGCAGCTTAGGGGGACAGGGGAGGACTAATGAAAAACTGTTTTTT
TRBJ2-7 - TRBV10-3 once CAISDQRSDEQYF TGTGCCATCAGTGACCAGCGAAGCGACGAGCAGTACTTC
TRBJ2-7 TRBD2 TRBV7-6 - CASSWEGRAGEQYF TGTGCCAGCAGCTGGGAGGGGAGGGCTGGCGAGCAGTACTTC
TRBJ2-7 - TRBV7-2 - CASSSHPTGFEQYF TGTGCCAGCAGCTCCCACCCGACAGGTTTCGAGCAGTACTTC
TRBJ2-7 TRBD2 TRBV15 many CATSRVREGPEEQYF TGTGCCACCAGCAGAGTACGGGAGGGCCCGGAAGAGCAGTACTTC
TRBJ2-7 TRBD1 TRBV7-3 many CASSLTGPPGQGIYEQYF TGTGCCAGCAGCTTAACCGGACCCCCGGGACAGGGGATCTACGAGCAGTACTTC
TRBJ1-3 TRBD1 TRBV19 - CASSATGVFSGNTIYF TGTGCCAGTAGTGCAACAGGGGTTTTCTCTGGAAACACCATATATTTT
TRBJ1-6 - TRBV7-8 - CASSYDRGSNSPLHF TGTGCCAGCAGCTACGACCGGGGGAGCAATTCACCCCTCCACTTT
TRBJ2-1 - TRBV5-6 - CASSLVVSEQFF TGTGCCAGCAGCTTAGTGGTCAGTGAGCAGTTCTTC
TRBJ1-5 TRBD1 TRBV14 - CASSQVRQGYSNQPQHF TGTGCCAGCAGCCAAGTTCGACAGGGGTATAGCAATCAGCCCCAGCATTTT
TRBJ2-5 - TRBV20-1 once CSARDPTDRETQYF TGCAGTGCTAGAGATCCCACAGACCGGGAGACCCAGTACTTC
TRBJ1-2 TRBD1 TRBV9 - CASSAGPGQGWDGYTF TGTGCCAGCAGCGCGGGACCGGGACAGGGATGGGACGGCTACACCTTC
TRBJ1-1 - TRBV10-2 few CASKEGSANTEAFF TGCGCCAGCAAGGAAGGGAGTGCGAACACTGAAGCTTTCTTT
TRBJ1-2 - TRBV2 - CAISESLQYGYTF TGTGCCATCAGTGAGTCGTTGCAGTATGGCTACACCTTC
TRBJ2-3 TRBD2 TRBV10-1 - CASSESLRTSGDTDTQYF TGCGCCAGCAGTGAGTCCCTACGCACTAGCGGGGACACAGATACGCAGTATTTT
TRBJ2-1 TRBD1 TRBV19 - CASSLKTGALYNEQFF TGTGCCAGTAGTCTCAAGACAGGGGCGCTCTACAATGAGCAGTTCTTC
TRBJ2-5 - TRBV20-1 - CSAPDGQETQHF TGCAGTGCGCCCGACGGACAAGAGACCCAGCACTTC
TRBJ2-3 - TRBV10-2 - CASSGTLTDTQYF TGCGCCAGCAGTGGGACCCTCACAGATACGCAGTATTTT
TRBJ2-2 - TRBV5-1 - CASRDSPNTGELFF TGCGCCAGCAGGGACTCCCCGAACACCGGGGAGCTGTTTTTT
TRBJ2-7 TRBD1 TRBV4-2 - CASSPSTGTDWEYF TGTGCCAGCAGCCCGTCAACCGGGACAGATTGGGAGTACTTC